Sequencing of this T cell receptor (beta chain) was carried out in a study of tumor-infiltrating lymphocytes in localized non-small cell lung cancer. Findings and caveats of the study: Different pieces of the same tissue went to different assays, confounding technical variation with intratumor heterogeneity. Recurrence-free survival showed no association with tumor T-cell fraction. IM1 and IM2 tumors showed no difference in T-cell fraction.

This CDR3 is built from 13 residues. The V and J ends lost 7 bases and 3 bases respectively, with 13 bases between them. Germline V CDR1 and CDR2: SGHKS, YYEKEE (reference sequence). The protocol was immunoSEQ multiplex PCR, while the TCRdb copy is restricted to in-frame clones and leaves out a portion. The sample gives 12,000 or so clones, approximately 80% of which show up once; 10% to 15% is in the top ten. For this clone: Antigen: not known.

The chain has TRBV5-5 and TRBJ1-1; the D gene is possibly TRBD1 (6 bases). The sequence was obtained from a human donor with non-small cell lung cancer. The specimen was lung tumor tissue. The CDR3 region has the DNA TGTGCCAGCGTTCTACAGGGTGACACTGAAGCTTTCTTT. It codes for CASVLQGDTEAFF.